The TCR beta chain under discussion was sequenced for a study of shared clonotypes between healthy human individuals (dated by TCRdb to 2020 to 2022). Regarding the research as a whole: A couple of women and a few men aged 18 to 49 years were included in the cohort. Per donor, three plates each were used for CD4 naive and CD4 memory, two for CD8 naive, and one for CD8 memory. To increase sequencing depth and limit assay-specific biases, TCR repertoire library preparation and sequencing were carried out by different laboratories using diverse techniques. Between about 0.8 and 9 billion PBMCs per donor were obtained by leukapheresis. To estimate repertoire size and how much clonotype sharing occurs between individuals, the study deeply sequenced the blood TCR repertoires of about five healthy adults.

For this clone: The target of this receptor is not known. Base qualities are not provided; no much larger clone lies one nucleotide away.

The research as a whole found: Compared with non-shared clonotypes, the clonotypes found in all four sorted-subset donors had higher generation probabilities. Pairwise subsampling indicated that sequencing depth was expected to affect the degree of clonotype sharing among donors. Sampling was restricted to blood, and TCR repertoires in tissues likely differ from the TCR repertoires found in blood. The small number of donors limited the genetic and exposure-history diversity represented. Across a handful of donors, about 5% of naive CD4, roughly 3.5% of naive CD8, under 2.5% of memory CD4, and approximately 0.4% of memory CD8 clonotypes were shared. Estimated clonotype richness was generally larger for naive than for memory subsets. Even with the large sequencing depth, rarefaction of the sorted-subset datasets indicated that sequencing was incomplete.

Using the deep immunoSEQ assay, TCR CDR3 regions were amplified from genomic DNA by multiplex PCR. For each cell subset, the extracted genomic DNA was distributed evenly across all wells of several immunoSEQ 96-well plates, and each plate served as one replicate. For sorted subsets, roughly 200 ng of genomic DNA, equivalent to roughly 30,000 T cell genomes, went into each replicate PCR. The purified libraries were quantified using a Qubit 3.0 fluorometer, sized with a Bioanalyzer 2100, and then quantified again using the KAPA Library Quantification kit. Every immunoSEQ 96-well plate was sequenced on a dedicated single-read 150-cycle Illumina NextSeq 550 flow cell. Under the source paper's analysis protocol: The immunoSEQ output contained only junctional sequences without quality scores, so filtering could not match that applied to full-length reads. To assign V/J genes and CDR3, sequences were annotated against IMGT germline references using PyIR, a Python wrapper for IgBLAST v1.9. Reads were filtered out if the reads had weak V/J assignments (E-value above 1e-6), no CDR3, stop codons, out-of-frame junctions, or ambiguous translated residues. V3J clonotypes were defined as sequences sharing the same inferred V gene, J gene, and CDR3 amino acid sequence. To compute the percentage overlap between repertoires, the number of shared unique clonotypes was divided by the size of the smaller repertoire. RTK rarefaction, the Chao1 estimator, and Recon v2.1 estimates of unobserved clonotypes were used to assess repertoire richness. Generation probabilities for all TCRbeta clonotypes obtained by the gDNA method from a few donors were computed using OLGA. Held by TCRdb, this immuneACCESS table contains in-frame sequences only and omits some clones. Under half of the omission traces to an unresolved V gene where checked; the cause of the rest is unknown. The V and J calls and the clone size are those of that table, but D and trimming were determined from the DNA. For this sample the table gives around 1,900,000 clones, of which 93% were detected only once. 1.5% to 2% of the sample lies in the top ten.

For the CD8 naive samples, CD45RO-negative cells were positively selected for CCR7, yielding a CD45RA+CCR7+ population from which TemRA cells were excluded. Donors were healthy HIV-negative adults with no recently reported acute infections or vaccinations. Every donor was a Caucasian adult residing in Nashville, Tennessee, USA. Blood was obtained by leukapheresis, after which PBMCs were separated by Ficoll-Histopaque density gradient centrifugation and cryopreserved in liquid nitrogen vapor phase. Purity and quantity of every magnetically sorted T cell population were checked by analytical flow cytometry. Each sorted fraction had its genomic DNA isolated and then quantified by UV absorbance on a Nanodrop 2000c. V is clipped by 5 bases and J by 6 bases, and the sequence between their germline boundaries is 16 bases long. Based on the germline V gene (reference sequence), the CDR1 and CDR2 sequences are SEHNR and FQNEAQ. The cysteine opens and the phenylalanine closes a CDR3 of 15 amino acids. Only CDR3 DNA remains: 45 bases, in frame from the first base.

This receptor chain uses TRBV7-9 and TRBJ1-4; a tentative D match to TRBD1 spans 5 bases. Material for sequencing was naive CD8+ T cells from PBMCs. What the cell subset or site label conveys for this sample: CD45RA+CCR7+. The sequence came from a man younger than 30 in good health. Some clones in this sample may be carry-over from other donors' samples. The DNA reads as follows: TGTGCCAGCAGCGGCCTAAGGCAGGGAGATGAAAAACTGTTTTTT. It translates to CASSGLRQGDEKLFF.